This entry features one T cell receptor (beta chain) sequence. Its specificity is not known. The data originate from a study of shared clonotypes between healthy human individuals. About the research overall: The composition of the donors was a couple of women and a few men aged 18 to 49.

Germline assignment: CDR1 SNHLY and CDR2 FYNNEI. The CDR3 extends over 14 amino acids. Trimming removed 4 bases at V and 4 bases at J, with 13 bases between. Each replicate PCR on the sorted subsets used around 200 ng DNA (around 30,000 T cell genomes). As processed by the authors: ImmunoSEQ sequences covered only the junction and lacked quality scores; filtering therefore differed. The data were produced by immunoSEQ multiplex PCR, yet TCRdb's version contains in-frame clones alone and is incomplete. The V and J calls and clone size come from that table; D and trimming were worked out from the DNA. The data hold fewer than 3 million clones, with roughly 90% observed a single time. Study results and caveats: The study found lower generation probabilities in non-shared clonotypes than in those shared by all four donors.

The sequence came from a man aged 18-30 years in good health. Some clones in this sample may be carry-over from other donors' samples. The sequencing sample was made of naive CD4+ T cells from PBMCs. Subset meaning: CD45RA+ positively selected. J is TRBJ1-1 and V is TRBV2; the D gene is possibly TRBD1 (5 bases). The CDR3 spells CASSVAGRRTEAFF. Here the CDR3 DNA reads TGTGCCAGCAGTGTAGCAGGGCGGCGCACTGAAGCTTTCTTT.